What follows are 22 T cell receptor beta chains derived from one specimen sequenced in a study of patients and donors after allogeneic stem cell transplantation. TCRdb used MiXCR to reprocess the RT-PCR reads, holding one entry per CDR3 protein. Among about a million distinct CDR3 sequences, approximately 18% were seen once, and the ten largest hold 6%. Sequenced: blood, either unsorted or a sorted T cell fraction (not recorded which). The receptors stem from a human donor who was either an allogeneic HSCT recipient or a stem cell or donor lymphocyte infusion donor (not recorded which). It is not recorded whose cells these are; they may come from a transplant donor.

V gene TRBV12-3 or TRBV12-4 combines with J gene TRBJ2-5; D gene unclear. Trimming shortened V by 5 bases and J by 1 base, and 14 bases separated the two germline ends. The CDR3 loop spans 15 amino acids. The CDR3 here is CASSPRVYVQETQYF. The CDR3 bases are TGTGCCAGCAGTCCCCGGGTGTACGTCCAAGAGACCCAGTACTTC.

This chain connects TRBV20-1 to TRBJ2-1; TRBD2 matches 8 bases. With V trimmed by 0 bases and J by 3 bases, 7 bases remained unmatched. Germline V CDR1 and CDR2: DFQATT, SNEGSKA (reference sequence). CDR3 size: 16 residues. Here the CDR3 DNA reads TGCAGTGCTAGAGATCTGGCGGGGGGCTTCTACAATGAGCAGTTCTTC. Its translation is CSARDLAGGFYNEQFF.

V and J are TRBV9 and TRBJ1-2, with 8 bases lining up with TRBD1. Germline CDR1 SGDLS, CDR2 YYNGEE. Germline trimming cut 3 bases from V and 2 bases from J; bases unmatched to any gene: 6. The CDR3 sequence is 15 residues long. In DNA, the CDR3 is TGTGCCAGCAGCGGGCGGGGGACAGGAAACTATGGCTACACCTTC. Amino acids: CASSGRGTGNYGYTF.

This chain links TRBV24-1 with TRBJ2-1; 10 bases line up with TRBD1. Trimming cost V 4 bases and J 13 bases; bases outside gene matches: 12. Per germline, CDR1 KGHDR and CDR2 SFDVKD. The CDR3 spans 15 residues. The CDR3 region has the DNA TGTGCCACCAGTGAGGGGGACAGGGGCCTCACCGTCCAGTTCTTC. Its translation: CATSEGDRGLTVQFF.

The rearrangement uses TRBV12-3 or TRBV12-4 and TRBJ2-1, with 16 bases that match TRBD2. The CDR3 extends over 18 amino acids. The J segment lost 1 base and the V segment lost 5 bases, leaving 5 bases of the junction unmatched. The CDR3 nucleotides read TGTGCCAGCAGTCGGGGACTAGCGGGGGGGCGATCCTACAATGAGCAGTTCTTC. This encodes CASSRGLAGGRSYNEQFF.

The CDR3 loop is CASSRDRGRQGPQHF. The CDR3 DNA sequence: TGTGCCAGCAGCCGGGACAGGGGCCGGCAAGGGCCCCAGCATTTT. The chain recombines TRBV5-6 with TRBJ1-5; TRBD1 matches 10 bases. With V trimmed by 4 bases and J by 9 bases, 10 bases remained unmatched. CDR1 is SGHDT, CDR2 YYEEEE, per germline. The length of the CDR3 is 15 residues.

This clonotype was counted at least ten times. The rearrangement joins TRBV6-2 or TRBV6-3 to TRBJ2-2; D is undetermined. Trimming took 0 bases from V and 4 from J, leaving 9 bases between them. The CDR3 covers 15 residues. The germline CDR1 and CDR2 sequences are MNHEY and SVGEGT. The CDR3 reads CASSYSKGITGELFF. CDR3 DNA sequence: TGTGCCAGCAGTTACTCGAAGGGAATCACCGGGGAGCTGTTTTTT.

This sequence joins TRBV30 and TRBJ1-5; D is perhaps TRBD1 (5 bases). The CDR3 contains 13 residues. V was clipped by 5 bases and J by 4 bases, with 12 bases between them. In germline, CDR1 is GTSNPN, CDR2 SVGIG (reference sequence). CDR3 in DNA: TGTGCCTGGGGGGACGGGGGAAATCAGCCCCAGCATTTT. It specifies CAWGDGGNQPQHF.

The gene calls are TRBV7-9 and TRBJ2-5, with D perhaps given as TRBD1 or TRBD2 (6 bases each). Trimming stripped 5 bases from V and 2 bases from J, with 12 bases between. This CDR3 is 14 amino acids long. Germline lookup yields CDR1 SEHNR and CDR2 FQNEAQ (reference sequence). The CDR3 DNA reads as TGTGCCAGCAGCGCCGAAGGGGGGCAAGAGACCCAGTACTTC. This translates into CASSAEGGQETQYF. Looking up the rest from reference TRBV7-9 and TRBJ2-5 gives the full variable domain: DTGVSQNPRHKITKRGQNVTFRCDPISEHNRLYWYRQTLGQGPEFLTYFQNEAQLEKSRLLSDRFSAERPKGSFSTLEIQRTEQGDSAMYLCASSAEGGQETQYFGPGTRLLVL.

The chain has TRBV3-1 and TRBJ2-2; D is unresolved. Per the germline V gene, CDR1 is LGHDT and CDR2 is YNNKEL (reference sequence). This CDR3 has 13 residues. V lost 5 bases and J lost 7, with 11 bases in between. The CDR3 region is CASSVPLIGELFF. CDR3 in DNA: TGTGCCAGCAGCGTACCCTTAATCGGGGAGCTGTTTTTT.

The V gene is TRBV5-6, the J gene TRBJ2-3, with D perhaps given as TRBD1 or TRBD2 (6 bases each). The ends were cut back, 4 bases at V and 6 bases at J, with 18 bases in the middle. Germline V lookup: CDR1 SGHDT, CDR2 YYEEEE. The CDR3 consists of 15 residues. CDR3 DNA sequence: TGTGCCAGCAGCCTGAATGGGGGGCTGGGGGATACGCAGTATTTT. Its translation is CASSLNGGLGDTQYF. Looking up the rest from reference TRBV5-6 and TRBJ2-3 gives the full variable domain: DAGVTQSPTHLIKTRGQQVTLRCSPKSGHDTVSWYQQALGQGPQFIFQYYEEEERQRGNFPDRFSGHQFPNYSSELNVNALLLGDSALYLCASSLNGGLGDTQYFGPGTRLTVL.

The J gene is TRBJ2-7, the V gene TRBV5-1; D is unclear. Per the germline V gene, CDR1 is SGHRS and CDR2 is YFSETQ. The CDR3 covers 14 residues. The germline V and J ends were trimmed by 2 bases and 0 bases, with 9 bases remaining between them. The CDR3 sequence: CASSFPTDSYEQYF. The CDR3 DNA reads as TGCGCCAGCAGCTTCCCGACTGACTCCTACGAGCAGTACTTC.

The chain carries TRBV4-3 and TRBJ2-6; D gene ambiguous. This CDR3 is built from 17 residues. Trimming left V 0 bases short and J 1 base short, with 10 bases between. Per the germline V gene, CDR1 is LGHNA and CDR2 is YSLEER. CDR3 protein: CASSQDRWVSGANVLTF. As DNA, the CDR3 is TGCGCCAGCAGCCAAGATCGGTGGGTTTCTGGGGCCAACGTCCTGACTTTC.

CDR3: CASSLFRPFGETQYF. The CDR3 region has the DNA TGTGCCAGCAGCTTGTTCAGGCCTTTCGGAGAGACCCAGTACTTC. The gene calls are TRBV5-6 and TRBJ2-5; D is ambiguous. V gave up 1 base and J gave up 4 bases, with 14 bases separating them. Germline CDR1 and CDR2: SGHDT and YYEEEE. The CDR3 sequence is 15 residues long.

The chain uses TRBV20-1 and TRBJ1-4, with D unresolved. Trimming removed 3 bases from V and 6 bases from J, with 14 bases in between. The CDR3 runs 14 residues. Germline V gives CDR1 DFQATT, CDR2 SNEGSKA (reference sequence). CDR3 in amino acids: CSASLRRTYEKLFF. DNA for the CDR3: TGCAGTGCTAGCCTCAGGCGGACCTATGAAAAACTGTTTTTT.

The gene calls are TRBV27 and TRBJ1-5; TRBD1 agrees at 7 bases. Germline CDR1 MNHEY, CDR2 SMNVEV (reference sequence). This CDR3 is built from 15 residues. The V gene end was trimmed by 6 bases and the J gene end by 4 bases; junction bases not matched to a gene: 9. The CDR3 coding sequence is TGTGCCAGCAGGCCAGGGGGGACGGGGAATCAGCCCCAGCATTTT. Protein product: CASRPGGTGNQPQHF.

This chain joins TRBV24-1 and TRBJ1-2, with a weak D call TRBD1 (5 bases). Germline lookup yields CDR1 KGHDR and CDR2 SFDVKD. The CDR3 loop spans 16 amino acids. V was shortened by 3 bases and J by 3 bases, with 16 bases between the two germline ends. CDR3 coding DNA: TGTGCCACCAGTGATGGACATCACAATCGGGACTATGGCTACACCTTC. Translating it yields CATSDGHHNRDYGYTF.

This sequence joins TRBV7-9 and TRBJ1-2; the D is unclear. The CDR3 length is 13 residues. Germline V CDR1 and CDR2: SEHNR, FQNEAQ (reference sequence). V was pared by 5 bases and J by 7 bases, with 14 bases between. The CDR3 coding sequence is TGTGCCAGCAGCCAAGAAAAGGGTTCTGGCTACACCTTC. Translated, it gives CASSQEKGSGYTF.

The chain employs TRBV10-3 and TRBJ1-5, with TRBD1 matching over 9 bases. Trimming took 5 bases from V and 4 from J; bases not matched to a gene: 6. Germline CDR1 is ENHRY and CDR2 is SYGVKD. The CDR3 is made up of 15 amino acids. The CDR3 DNA reads TGTGCCATCAGTAAAGGGACAGGGCAAAATCAGCCCCAGCATTTT. Its protein product is CAISKGTGQNQPQHF.

This chain links TRBV20-1 with TRBJ1-1; D not resolved. The CDR3 is 13 residues long. V was pared by 0 bases and J by 5 bases, with 10 bases between. In germline, CDR1 is DFQATT, CDR2 SNEGSKA (reference sequence). The CDR3 nucleotides are TGCAGTGCTAGAGACCCCCGGGCAACTGAAGCTTTCTTT. As protein: CSARDPRATEAFF.

Note on this clonotype: One end of the junction does not line up with germline, which may come from a read error. The rearrangement joins TRBV12-3 or TRBV12-4 to TRBJ2-1, with 11 bases fitting TRBD2. This CDR3 has 16 residues. Written as DNA, the CDR3 is TGTGCCAGCAGATTAGTAGCGGGGGGGCTAACGGATGAGCAGTTCTTC. Translated, it gives CASRLVAGGLTDEQFF.

The CDR3 protein is CASPVRYPGSTGELFF. The CDR3 DNA reads as TGTGCCAGCCCTGTTCGGTACCCGGGTAGCACCGGGGAGCTGTTTTTT. The V gene is TRBV18, the J gene TRBJ2-2, with D unresolved. Trimming stripped 8 bases from V and 4 bases from J, with 20 bases between. Looked up from germline, CDR1 is KGHSH and CDR2 is LQKENI. The CDR3 covers 16 residues.